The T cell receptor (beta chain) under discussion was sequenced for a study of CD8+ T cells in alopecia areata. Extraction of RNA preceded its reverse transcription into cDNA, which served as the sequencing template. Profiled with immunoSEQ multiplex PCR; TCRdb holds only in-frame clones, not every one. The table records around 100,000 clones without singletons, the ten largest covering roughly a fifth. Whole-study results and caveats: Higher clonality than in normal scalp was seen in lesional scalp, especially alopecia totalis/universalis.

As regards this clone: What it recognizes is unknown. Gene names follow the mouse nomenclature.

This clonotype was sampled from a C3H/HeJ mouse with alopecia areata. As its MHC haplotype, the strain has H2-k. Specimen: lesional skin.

CDR3 sequence reads: CTCSGRRTTSAETLYF. CDR3 bases read: TGCACCTGCAGTGGGAGACGGACAACTAGTGCAGAA. The chain joins TRBV1 to TRBJ2-3, with D possibly matching TRBD1 (5 bases). Read sequence stops 4 residues before the CDR3 end, and the germline J gene provides the missing end. The CDR3 runs 16 residues. V was clipped by 4 bases and J by 0 bases, with 14 bases between them. From germline, CDR1 is NSQYPW and CDR2 LRSPGD (reference sequence).